This paragraph reports one TCR beta chain. CDR1 DFQATT and CDR2 SNEGSKA come from the germline V gene (reference sequence). V was clipped by 5 bases and J by 4 bases, with 9 bases between them. The length of the CDR3 is 11 residues. TCRdb's table, derived via immunoSEQ multiplex PCR, lists solely in-frame clones and lacks some. The table shows roughly 60,000 clones, with around 92% occurring only once. The sample comes from a study of technical replicates of blood from a handful of donors. The rearrangement joins TRBV20-1 to TRBJ2-7; D is uncertain. The clonotype originates from a human donor in good health. Some clones in this sample may be carry-over from other donors' samples. Sequenced sample: PBMCs. CDR3 sequence: CSASLIYEQYF. CDR3 DNA sequence: TGCAGTGCTTCCCTAATTTACGAGCAGTACTTC.